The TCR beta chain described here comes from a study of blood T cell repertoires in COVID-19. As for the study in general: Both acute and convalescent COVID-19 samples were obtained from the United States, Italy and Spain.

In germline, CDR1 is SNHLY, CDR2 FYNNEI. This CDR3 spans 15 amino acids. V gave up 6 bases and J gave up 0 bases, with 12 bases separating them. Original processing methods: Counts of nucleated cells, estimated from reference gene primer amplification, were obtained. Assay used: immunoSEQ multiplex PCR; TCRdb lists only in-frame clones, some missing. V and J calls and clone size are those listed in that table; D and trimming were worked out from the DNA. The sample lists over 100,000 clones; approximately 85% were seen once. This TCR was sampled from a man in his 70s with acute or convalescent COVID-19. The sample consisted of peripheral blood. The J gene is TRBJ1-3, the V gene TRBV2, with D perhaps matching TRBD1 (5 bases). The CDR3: CASSPGRVSGNTIYF. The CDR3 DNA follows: TGTGCCAGCAGCCCGGGCAGGGTCTCTGGAAACACCATATATTTT.